Sequencing of this T cell receptor beta chain was carried out in a study of siplizumab effects on memory and regulatory T cells. A remark on this clone: What it recognizes is unknown.

TCR templates, approximately 100,000 per sample, were assayed. Generated by immunoSEQ multiplex PCR, the TCRdb table keeps only in-frame clones and is missing some. The sample records more than 85,000 clones, just under 90% being singletons. General study points: Alloreactive sequences whose origin lay in unstimulated CD4+ memory cells were significantly reduced by siplizumab. Suppressive capability of dividing Tregs from siplizumab cultures went unverified.

After removal of 3 bases from V and 9 bases from J, the junction contained 9 bases not matched to a gene. The CDR3 has 16 amino acids. The germline V gene has CDR1 SGHRS and CDR2 YFSETQ. The sequenced sample consisted of CD4+ T cells sorted from blood. This clonotype was obtained from a human donor in good health. The chain has TRBV5-1 and TRBJ2-1; 13 bases are a match to TRBD2. The CDR3 DNA reads as TGCGCCAGCAGCTGGGAACTAGCGGGAGGGCCTTTTGAGCAGTTCTTC. Translation: CASSWELAGGPFEQFF.